What follows are 22 T cell receptor beta chains derived from one specimen sequenced in a study of blood T cell repertoires in COVID-19. Sequencing used immunoSEQ multiplex PCR; TCRdb keeps in-frame clones, though not all of them. The profile shows about 250,000 clones, around nine tenths of them singletons. The specimen sequenced was peripheral blood. These receptor sequences come from a woman in her sixties who had recovered from COVID-19.

The chain couples TRBV28 to TRBJ2-7, with 7 bases lining up with TRBD1. The CDR3 consists of 14 residues. Losses at the gene ends were 8 bases for V and 3 bases for J; bases not matched to a gene: 10. The germline gives CDR1 MDHEN, CDR2 SYDVKM. CDR3 sequence: CASSATGNHYEQYF. Here the CDR3 DNA reads TGTGCCAGCTCCGCGACAGGGAACCACTACGAGCAGTACTTC.

This rearrangement joins TRBV6-2 or TRBV6-3 to TRBJ2-3; D remains unclear. Looked up from germline, CDR1 is MNHEY and CDR2 is SVGEGT. The CDR3 has 17 amino acids. Trimming cost V 2 bases and J 2 bases, with 17 bases left between them. The CDR3 bases are TGTGCCAGCAGTTACGGTTTTGGGCTTCGTTTCACAGATACGCAGTATTTT. Its translation is CASSYGFGLRFTDTQYF.

The rearrangement uses TRBV19 and TRBJ1-2; 8 nucleotides match TRBD1. Trimming cost V 5 bases and J 4 bases; bases outside gene matches: 12. The CDR3 runs to 16 residues. CDR1 LNHDA and CDR2 SQIVND come from the germline V gene (reference sequence). The CDR3 protein is CASSPYGTGGSYGYTF. DNA of the CDR3: TGTGCCAGTAGTCCTTATGGGACAGGAGGGAGCTATGGCTACACCTTC.

The J gene is TRBJ2-1, the V gene TRBV7-9; 10 bases align to TRBD2. The CDR3 covers 18 residues. Germline lookup yields CDR1 SEHNR and CDR2 FQNEAQ (reference sequence). J lost 0 bases, V lost 4 bases, and 9 bases had no gene match. This CDR3 reads CASSSSDLAGGSYNEQFF. The CDR3 DNA sequence: TGTGCCAGCAGCTCCTCGGATTTAGCGGGGGGCTCCTACAATGAGCAGTTCTTC.

The chain joins TRBV5-4 to TRBJ1-2, with TRBD1 identical over 7 bases. The CDR3 loop spans 14 amino acids. Germline-derived CDR1 and CDR2 are SGHNT and YYREEE (reference sequence). Trimming took 4 bases from V and 8 from J; bases not matched to a gene: 11. CDR3 sequence reads: CASSPMTGSSGYTF. In DNA form, the CDR3 reads TGTGCCAGCAGCCCAATGACAGGGAGTAGCGGCTACACCTTC. Using reference TRBV5-4 and TRBJ1-2 for the parts outside the CDR3, the full variable domain is ETGVTQSPTHLIKTRGQQVTLRCSSQSGHNTVSWYQQALGQGPQFIFQYYREEENGRGNFPPRFSGLQFPNYSSELNVNALELDDSALYLCASSPMTGSSGYTFGSGTRLTVV.

The J gene is TRBJ2-1, the V gene TRBV7-9; D may be TRBD1 (5 bases). The germline V gene encodes CDR1 SEHNR and CDR2 FQNEAQ (reference sequence). Trimming pared 1 base from V and 0 bases from J, leaving 13 bases between. The CDR3 has 17 amino acids. The CDR3 DNA is TGTGCCAGCAGCTTAGTAGGGGCGCCGAGCTCCTACAATGAGCAGTTCTTC. It codes for CASSLVGAPSSYNEQFF.

The chain joins TRBV4-3 to TRBJ1-2, with a weak D call TRBD1 (6 bases). The CDR3 loop spans 15 amino acids. Germline loops: CDR1 LGHNA, CDR2 YSLEER. V was shortened by 3 bases and J by 5 bases, with 16 bases between the two germline ends. The CDR3 sequence: CASSQAQQGPYGYTF. As DNA, the CDR3 is TGCGCCAGCAGCCAGGCACAACAGGGCCCGTATGGCTACACCTTC.

This clone was counted between two and nine times. V usage is TRBV19 and J usage is TRBJ1-1; D gene uncertain. In germline, CDR1 is LNHDA, CDR2 SQIVND (reference sequence). Trimming stripped 5 bases from V and 3 bases from J, with 10 bases between. This CDR3 is built from 13 residues. CDR3 residues: CASSGGRHTEAFF. Written as DNA, the CDR3 is TGTGCCAGTAGTGGAGGAAGACACACTGAAGCTTTCTTT.

The chain employs TRBV20-1 and TRBJ1-1; D might be TRBD1 (6 bases). CDR3 length: 12 residues. Germline CDR1 DFQATT, CDR2 SNEGSKA (reference sequence). Trimming shortened V by 3 bases and J by 8 bases, and 13 bases separated the two germline ends. The CDR3 region has the DNA TGCAGTGCTAGTCGGGTGAGGGGGGAAGCTTTCTTT. Translation gives CSASRVRGEAFF.

This clone was counted once. The CDR3 DNA reads TGTGCCACCAGCAGAGGTCGTGGACAGGGTCCCGAAGCTTTCTTT. It is translated as CATSRGRGQGPEAFF. The chain links TRBV15 to TRBJ1-1, with TRBD1 identical over 8 bases. The CDR3 is 15 residues long. V gave up 1 base and J gave up 8 bases; unmatched junction bases: 9. CDR1 is LNHNV, CDR2 YYDKDF, per germline (reference sequence).

With regard to this clone: The sample has other DNA sequences that encode this CDR3 too. This chain uses TRBV18 with TRBJ1-6; TRBD1 is a possible D gene (5 bases). The CDR3 covers 14 residues. The V end was cut by 2 bases, the J end by 10 bases, with 12 bases between. Germline V gene lookup returns CDR1 KGHSH and CDR2 LQKENI. As DNA, the CDR3 is TGTGCCAGCTCACCAGGGGGGGATGGATCACCCCTCCACTTT. Translated: CASSPGGDGSPLHF. The whole variable domain, remainder taken from reference TRBV18 and TRBJ1-6, is NAGVMQNPRHLVRRRGQEARLRCSPMKGHSHVYWYRQLPEEGLKFMVYLQKENIIDESGMPKERFSAEFPKEGPSILRIQQVVRGDSAAYFCASSPGGDGSPLHFGNGTRLTVT.

The rearrangement links TRBV5-1 to TRBJ2-1; D perhaps matches TRBD2 (6 bases). Germline CDR1 SGHRS, CDR2 YFSETQ. CDR3 length equals 16 residues. V dropped 0 bases and J dropped 1 base, with 11 bases sitting between them. DNA of the CDR3: TGCGCCAGCAGCTTGGTCCGGGCGGGATCCTACAATGAGCAGTTCTTC. Translating it yields CASSLVRAGSYNEQFF.

The genes are TRBV2 and TRBJ1-2; 10 bases are shared with TRBD1. Germline trimming cut 4 bases from V and 7 bases from J; bases unmatched to any gene: 6. CDR3 length: 14 residues. Germline V gene data show CDR1 as SNHLY and CDR2 as FYNNEI. The CDR3: CASSVGQGGFGYTF. The CDR3 DNA reads TGTGCCAGCAGTGTAGGACAGGGGGGGTTTGGCTACACCTTC.

The chain joins TRBV11-3 to TRBJ2-3; 7 bases line up with TRBD2. This CDR3 region has 15 residues. In germline, CDR1 is SGHNT, CDR2 YENEEA. V shed 2 bases, J shed 5 bases, and the junction held 7 bases outside the gene matches. CDR3 protein: CASSLRGVVGDTQYF. The CDR3 DNA sequence: TGTGCCAGCAGCTTACGGGGGGTCGTGGGAGATACGCAGTATTTT. Variable domain in full (rest from reference TRBV11-3 and TRBJ2-3): EAGVVQSPRYKIIEKKQPVAFWCNPISGHNTLYWYLQNLGQGPELLIRYENEEAVDDSQLPKDRFSAERLKGVDSTLKIQPAELGDSAVYLCASSLRGVVGDTQYFGPGTRLTVL.

This clone was seen just once. J is TRBJ2-7 and V is TRBV24-1, with D possibly being TRBD1 (6 bases). Germline CDR1 KGHDR, CDR2 SFDVKD. With 4 bases removed from V and 5 bases from J, the gap between germline ends came to 14 bases. The CDR3 has 14 amino acids. The CDR3 reads CATSEGHPRDEQYF. The CDR3 DNA is TGTGCCACCAGTGAGGGACACCCTAGGGACGAGCAGTACTTC.

The V and J genes are TRBV12-5 and TRBJ2-2, with 7 bases lining up with TRBD1. Per the germline V gene, CDR1 is LGHNT and CDR2 is FRNRAP. This CDR3 contains 13 residues. V lost 7 bases, J lost 4 bases, and 3 bases stayed unmatched. The CDR3 loop reads CASVNRGTGELFF. The CDR3 nucleotides are TGTGCTAGTGTAAACAGGGGCACCGGGGAGCTGTTTTTT.

The chain links TRBV6-5 to TRBJ2-7; unclear D gene. V dropped 6 bases and J dropped 3 bases, with 12 bases sitting between them. The CDR3 totals 13 residues. Germline V gene lookup returns CDR1 MNHEY and CDR2 SVGAGI. CDR3 loop: CASRTQPNYEQYF. The DNA of the CDR3 is TGTGCCAGCAGAACACAACCAAACTACGAGCAGTACTTC.

The V call is TRBV5-1, the J call TRBJ1-2; unclear D gene. This CDR3 is built from 15 residues. CDR1 SGHRS and CDR2 YFSETQ come from the germline V gene. Trimming removed 0 bases at V and 3 bases at J, with 12 bases between. CDR3 sequence: CASSLVRPVDYGYTF. CDR3 bases: TGCGCCAGCAGCTTGGTTCGTCCAGTCGACTATGGCTACACCTTC. Based on the CDR3 plus reference TRBV5-1 and TRBJ1-2, the full variable domain is KAGVTQTPRYLIKTRGQQVTLSCSPISGHRSVSWYQQTPGQGLQFLFEYFSETQRNKGNFPGRFSGRQFSNSRSEMNVSTLELGDSALYLCASSLVRPVDYGYTFGSGTRLTVV.

The V call is TRBV5-1, the J call TRBJ2-5, with D unclear. This CDR3 is built from 14 residues. The germline CDR1 and CDR2 sequences are SGHRS and YFSETQ. Trimming removed 0 bases from V and 5 bases from J, with 11 bases in between. DNA for the CDR3: TGCGCCAGCAGCTTGGATGGCCGGCGGGAGACCCAGTACTTC. Translation: CASSLDGRRETQYF.

The chain is built from TRBV5-1 and TRBJ2-5; TRBD1 might be the D (5 bases). Per the germline V gene, CDR1 is SGHRS and CDR2 is YFSETQ. The V end was cut by 4 bases, the J end by 1 base, with 11 bases between. The CDR3 consists of 14 residues. The CDR3 region is CASSGARGQETQYF. CDR3 DNA sequence: TGCGCCAGCAGCGGGGCTCGCGGCCAAGAGACCCAGTACTTC.

V usage is TRBV27 and J usage is TRBJ2-2; weak D call: TRBD2 (6 bases). This CDR3 has 17 residues. V dropped 4 bases and J dropped 1 base, with 16 bases sitting between them. Looked up from germline, CDR1 is MNHEY and CDR2 is SMNVEV (reference sequence). The CDR3 bases are TGTGCCAGCAGTTCACTGCGGGACGGAAAGAACACCGGGGAGCTGTTTTTT. Translation gives CASSSLRDGKNTGELFF.

The sample holds one count of this clone. The chain employs TRBV18 and TRBJ1-5, with a weak D call TRBD1 (5 bases). The CDR3 contains 16 residues. V lost 3 bases to trimming and J lost 4 bases, with 16 bases between them. CDR1 is KGHSH, CDR2 LQKENI, per germline. CDR3 in amino acids: CASSPESGEWNQPQHF. DNA of the CDR3: TGTGCCAGCTCACCGGAGTCGGGGGAGTGGAATCAGCCCCAGCATTTT.